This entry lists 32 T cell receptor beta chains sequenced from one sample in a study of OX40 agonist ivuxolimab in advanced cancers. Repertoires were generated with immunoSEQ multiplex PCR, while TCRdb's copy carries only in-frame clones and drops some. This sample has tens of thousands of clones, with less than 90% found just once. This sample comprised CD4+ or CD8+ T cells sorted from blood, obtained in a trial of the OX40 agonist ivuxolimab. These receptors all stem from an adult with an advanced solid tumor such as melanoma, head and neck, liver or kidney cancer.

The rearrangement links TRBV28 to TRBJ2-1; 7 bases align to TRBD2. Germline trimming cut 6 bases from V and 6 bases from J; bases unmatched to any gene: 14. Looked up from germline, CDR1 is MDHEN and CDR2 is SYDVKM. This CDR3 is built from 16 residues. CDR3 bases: TGTGCCAGCAGCATCTTTATAGCGGGTCTGGCCAATGAGCAGTTCTTC. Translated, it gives CASSIFIAGLANEQFF.

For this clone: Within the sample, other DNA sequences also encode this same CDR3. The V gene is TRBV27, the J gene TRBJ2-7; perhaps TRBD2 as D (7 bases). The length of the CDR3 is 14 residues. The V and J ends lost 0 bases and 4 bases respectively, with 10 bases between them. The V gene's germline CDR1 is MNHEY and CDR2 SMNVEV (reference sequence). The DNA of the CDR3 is TGTGCCAGCAGTTTATCGGGGGGGCGATACGAGCAGTACTTC. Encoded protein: CASSLSGGRYEQYF.

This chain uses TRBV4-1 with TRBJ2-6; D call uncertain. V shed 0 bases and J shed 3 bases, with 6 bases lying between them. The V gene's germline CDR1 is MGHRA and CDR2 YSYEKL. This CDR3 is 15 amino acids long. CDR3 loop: CASSQDNNGANVLTF. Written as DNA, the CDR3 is TGCGCCAGCAGCCAAGACAATAATGGGGCCAACGTCCTGACTTTC.

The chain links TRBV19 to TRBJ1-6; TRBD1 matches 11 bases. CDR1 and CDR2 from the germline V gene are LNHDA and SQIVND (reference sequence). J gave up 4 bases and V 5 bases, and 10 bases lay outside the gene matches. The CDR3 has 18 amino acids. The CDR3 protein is CASSWTGGAGTYNSPLHF. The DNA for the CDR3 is TGTGCCAGTAGTTGGACAGGGGGCGCGGGGACTTATAATTCACCCCTCCACTTT.

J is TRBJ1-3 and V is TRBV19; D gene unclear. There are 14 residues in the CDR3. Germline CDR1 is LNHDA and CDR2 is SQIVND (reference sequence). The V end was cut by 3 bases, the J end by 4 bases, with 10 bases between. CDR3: CASSIGPGGNTIYF. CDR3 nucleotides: TGTGCCAGTAGTATCGGCCCGGGCGGAAACACCATATATTTT.

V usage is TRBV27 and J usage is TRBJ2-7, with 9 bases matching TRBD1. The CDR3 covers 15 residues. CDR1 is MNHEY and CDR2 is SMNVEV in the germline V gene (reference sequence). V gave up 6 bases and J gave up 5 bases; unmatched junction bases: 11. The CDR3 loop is CASRVAGTGFHEQYF. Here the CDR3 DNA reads TGTGCCAGCAGGGTGGCAGGGACAGGGTTCCACGAGCAGTACTTC.

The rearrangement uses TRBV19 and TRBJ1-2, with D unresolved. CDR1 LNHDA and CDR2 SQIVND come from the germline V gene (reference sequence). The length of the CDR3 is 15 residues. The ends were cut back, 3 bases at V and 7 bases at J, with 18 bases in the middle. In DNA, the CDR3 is TGTGCCAGTAGTATTCTAGGCCATTCACTCGGTGGCTACACCTTC. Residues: CASSILGHSLGGYTF.

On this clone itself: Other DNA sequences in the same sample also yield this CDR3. CDR3 residues: CASSLGVGGGGTGELFF. The CDR3 DNA follows: TGTGCCAGCAGTTTGGGTGTCGGCGGGGGGGGAACCGGGGAGCTGTTTTTT. The gene calls are TRBV27 and TRBJ2-2; TRBD2 matches at 9 bases. Trimming removed 3 bases from V and 5 bases from J; junction bases left unmatched: 10. The CDR3 extends over 17 amino acids. Germline values: CDR1 MNHEY, CDR2 SMNVEV (reference sequence).

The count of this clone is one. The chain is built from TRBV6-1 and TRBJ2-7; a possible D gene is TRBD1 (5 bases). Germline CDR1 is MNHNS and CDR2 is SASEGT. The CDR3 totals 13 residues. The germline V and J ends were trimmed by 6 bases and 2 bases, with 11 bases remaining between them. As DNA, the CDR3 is TGTGCCAGCAGCACCAGGGCTCCCTACGAGCAGTACTTC. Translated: CASSTRAPYEQYF.

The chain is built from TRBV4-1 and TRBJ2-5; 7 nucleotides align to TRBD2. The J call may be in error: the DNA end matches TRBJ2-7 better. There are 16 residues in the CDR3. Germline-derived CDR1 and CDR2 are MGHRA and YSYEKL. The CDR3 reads CASSQAWEGSLYEQYF. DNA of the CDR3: TGCGCCAGCAGCCAAGCCTGGGAGGGCTCTTTGTACGAGCAGTACTTC.

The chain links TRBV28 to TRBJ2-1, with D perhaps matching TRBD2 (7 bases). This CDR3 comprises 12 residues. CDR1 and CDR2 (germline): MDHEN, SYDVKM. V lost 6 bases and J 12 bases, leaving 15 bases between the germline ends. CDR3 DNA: TGTGCCAGCAGCCTGGGGGGGCCATGGCAGTTCTTC. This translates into CASSLGGPWQFF.

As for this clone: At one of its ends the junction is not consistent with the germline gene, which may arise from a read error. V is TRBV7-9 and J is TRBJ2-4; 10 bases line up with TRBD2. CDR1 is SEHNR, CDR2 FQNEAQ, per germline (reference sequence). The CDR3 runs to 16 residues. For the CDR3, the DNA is TGTGCCAGCAGCCTAGCGGGGGTAGAGGCCAAAAACATTCAGTACTTC. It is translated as CASSLAGVEAKNIQYF.

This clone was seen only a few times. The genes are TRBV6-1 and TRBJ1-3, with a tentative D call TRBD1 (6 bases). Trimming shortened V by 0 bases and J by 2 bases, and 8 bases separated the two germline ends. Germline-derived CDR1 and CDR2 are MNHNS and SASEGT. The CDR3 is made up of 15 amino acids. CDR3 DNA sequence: TGTGCCAGCAGTGAAGCGGAGGGGGCTGGAAACACCATATATTTT. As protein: CASSEAEGAGNTIYF.

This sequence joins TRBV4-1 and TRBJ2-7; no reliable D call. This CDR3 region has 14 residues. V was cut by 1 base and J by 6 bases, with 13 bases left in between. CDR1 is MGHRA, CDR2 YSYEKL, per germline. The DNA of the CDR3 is TGCGCCAGCAGCCAAGTACATGGGGTCCGCGAGCAGTACTTC. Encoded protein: CASSQVHGVREQYF.

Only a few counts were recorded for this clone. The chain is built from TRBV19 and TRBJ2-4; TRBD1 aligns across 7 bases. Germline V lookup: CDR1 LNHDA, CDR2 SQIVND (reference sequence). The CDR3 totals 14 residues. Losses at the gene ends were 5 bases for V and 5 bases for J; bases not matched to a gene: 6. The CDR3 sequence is CASSPRDRENIQYF. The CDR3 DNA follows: TGTGCCAGTAGTCCCAGGGACAGAGAAAACATTCAGTACTTC. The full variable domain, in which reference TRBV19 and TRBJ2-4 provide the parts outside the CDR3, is DGGITQSPKYLFRKEGQNVTLSCEQNLNHDAMYWYRQDPGQGLRLIYYSQIVNDFQKGDIAEGYSVSREKKESFPLTVTSAQKNPTAFYLCASSPRDRENIQYFGAGTRLSVL.

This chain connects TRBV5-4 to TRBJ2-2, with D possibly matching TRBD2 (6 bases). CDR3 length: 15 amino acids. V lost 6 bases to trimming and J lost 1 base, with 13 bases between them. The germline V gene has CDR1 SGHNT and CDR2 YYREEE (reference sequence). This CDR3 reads CASTHLGGNTGELFF. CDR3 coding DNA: TGTGCCAGCACCCATCTGGGGGGGAACACCGGGGAGCTGTTTTTT.

This chain's CDR3 is CAISESETQYF. CDR3 nucleotide sequence: TGTGCCATCAGTGAGTCAGAGACCCAGTACTTC. V and J are TRBV10-3 and TRBJ2-5; D unresolved. V was cut by 0 bases and J by 4 bases, with 0 bases left in between. The CDR3 length is 11 residues. CDR1 and CDR2 (germline): ENHRY, SYGVKD.

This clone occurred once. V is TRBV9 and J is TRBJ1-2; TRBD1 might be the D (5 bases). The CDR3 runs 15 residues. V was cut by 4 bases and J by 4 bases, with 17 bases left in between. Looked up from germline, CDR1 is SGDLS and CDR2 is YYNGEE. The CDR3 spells CASSLSIQGFYGYTF. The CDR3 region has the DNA TGTGCCAGCAGCTTATCAATTCAGGGCTTCTATGGCTACACCTTC. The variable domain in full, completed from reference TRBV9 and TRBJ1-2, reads DSGVTQTPKHLITATGQRVTLRCSPRSGDLSVYWYQQSLDQGLQFLIQYYNGEERAKGNILERFSAQQFPDLHSELNLSSLELGDSALYFCASSLSIQGFYGYTFGSGTRLTVV.

As DNA, the CDR3 is TGTGCCAGTACAGGGGGTCTCACTGAAGCTTTCTTT. Protein product: CASTGGLTEAFF. This chain joins TRBV19 and TRBJ1-1; 7 bases fit TRBD1. CDR1 LNHDA and CDR2 SQIVND come from the germline V gene (reference sequence). V dropped 7 bases and J dropped 4; count of bases not matched to a gene: 3. This CDR3 region has 12 residues.

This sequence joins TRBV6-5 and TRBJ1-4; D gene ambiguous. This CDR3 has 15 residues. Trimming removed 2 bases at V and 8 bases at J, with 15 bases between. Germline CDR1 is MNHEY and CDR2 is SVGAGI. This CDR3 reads CASSYSRPGGEKLFF. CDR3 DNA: TGTGCCAGCAGTTACAGCAGGCCGGGAGGAGAAAAACTGTTTTTT.

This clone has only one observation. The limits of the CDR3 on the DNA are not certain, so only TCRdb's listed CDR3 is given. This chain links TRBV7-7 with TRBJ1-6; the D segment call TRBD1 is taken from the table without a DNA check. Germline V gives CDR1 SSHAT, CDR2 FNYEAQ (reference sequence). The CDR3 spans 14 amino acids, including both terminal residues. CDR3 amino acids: CASWWGQGNPRVHF.

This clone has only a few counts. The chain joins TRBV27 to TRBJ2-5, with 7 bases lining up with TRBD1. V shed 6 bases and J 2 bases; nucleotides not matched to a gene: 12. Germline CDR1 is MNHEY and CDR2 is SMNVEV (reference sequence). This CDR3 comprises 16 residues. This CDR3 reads CASSPMPGQSQETQYF. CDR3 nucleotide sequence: TGTGCCAGCAGCCCCATGCCGGGACAGAGTCAAGAGACCCAGTACTTC.

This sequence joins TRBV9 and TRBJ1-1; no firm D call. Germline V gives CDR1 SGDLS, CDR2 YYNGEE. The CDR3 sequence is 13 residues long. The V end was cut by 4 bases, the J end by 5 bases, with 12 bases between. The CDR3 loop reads CASSREPGTEAFF. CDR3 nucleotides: TGTGCCAGCAGCCGGGAACCTGGGACTGAAGCTTTCTTT.

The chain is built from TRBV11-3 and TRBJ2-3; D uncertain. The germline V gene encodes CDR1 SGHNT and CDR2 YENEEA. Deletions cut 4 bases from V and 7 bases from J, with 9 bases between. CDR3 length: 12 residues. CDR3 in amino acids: CASSSWDNTQYF. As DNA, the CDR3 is TGTGCCAGCAGCTCGTGGGATAATACGCAGTATTTT.

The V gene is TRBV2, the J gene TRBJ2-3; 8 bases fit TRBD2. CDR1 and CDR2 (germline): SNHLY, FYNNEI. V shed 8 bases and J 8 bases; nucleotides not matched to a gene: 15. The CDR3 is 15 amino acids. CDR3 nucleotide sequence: TGTGCCAGCGTTCCCCCGGGGGGGGATTACTCTACGCAGTATTTT. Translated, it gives CASVPPGGDYSTQYF. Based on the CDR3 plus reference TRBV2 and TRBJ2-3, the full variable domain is EPEVTQTPSHQVTQMGQEVILRCVPISNHLYFYWYRQILGQKVEFLVSFYNNEISEKSEIFDDQFSVERPDGSNFTLKIRSTKLEDSAMYFCASVPPGGDYSTQYFGPGTRLTVL.

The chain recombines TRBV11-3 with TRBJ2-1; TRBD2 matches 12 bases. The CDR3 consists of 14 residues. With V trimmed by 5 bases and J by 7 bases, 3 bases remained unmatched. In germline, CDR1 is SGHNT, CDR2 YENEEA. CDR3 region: CASSPGLAGNEQFF. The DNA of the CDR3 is TGTGCCAGCAGCCCCGGACTAGCGGGGAATGAGCAGTTCTTC.

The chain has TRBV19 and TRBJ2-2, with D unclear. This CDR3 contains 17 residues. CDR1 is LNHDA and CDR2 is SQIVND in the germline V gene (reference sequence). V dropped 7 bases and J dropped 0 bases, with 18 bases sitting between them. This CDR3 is CASTLSTFPSNTGELFF. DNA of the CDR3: TGTGCCAGTACCCTATCTACATTTCCGTCGAACACCGGGGAGCTGTTTTTT.

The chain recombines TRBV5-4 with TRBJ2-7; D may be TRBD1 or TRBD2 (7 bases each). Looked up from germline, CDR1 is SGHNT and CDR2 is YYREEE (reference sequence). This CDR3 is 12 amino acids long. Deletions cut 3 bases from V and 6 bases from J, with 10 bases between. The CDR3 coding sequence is TGTGCCAGCAGCTCAGGGGGGGGCGAGCAGTACTTC. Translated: CASSSGGGEQYF.

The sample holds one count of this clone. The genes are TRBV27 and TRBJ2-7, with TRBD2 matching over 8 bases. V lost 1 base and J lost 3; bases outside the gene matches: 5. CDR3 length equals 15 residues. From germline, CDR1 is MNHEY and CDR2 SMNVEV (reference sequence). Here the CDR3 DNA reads TGTGCCAGCAGTTTATACGGACTAGCTAGCTACGAGCAGTACTTC. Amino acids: CASSLYGLASYEQYF.

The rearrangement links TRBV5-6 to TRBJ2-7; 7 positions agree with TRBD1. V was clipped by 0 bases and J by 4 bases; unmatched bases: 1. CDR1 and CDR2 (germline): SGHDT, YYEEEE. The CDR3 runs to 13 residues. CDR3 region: CASSLEGAYEQYF. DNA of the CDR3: TGTGCCAGCAGCTTGGAGGGGGCTTACGAGCAGTACTTC.

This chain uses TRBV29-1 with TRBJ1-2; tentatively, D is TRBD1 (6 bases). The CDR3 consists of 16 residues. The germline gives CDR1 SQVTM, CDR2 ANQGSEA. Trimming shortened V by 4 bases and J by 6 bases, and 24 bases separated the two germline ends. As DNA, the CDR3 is TGCAGCGTTGTCGGGGCAGGGGCCCCTATATATAATGGCTACACCTTC. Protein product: CSVVGAGAPIYNGYTF.

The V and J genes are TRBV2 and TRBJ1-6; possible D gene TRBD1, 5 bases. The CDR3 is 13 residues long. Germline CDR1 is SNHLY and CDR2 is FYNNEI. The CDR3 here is CAAGDSNNSPLHF. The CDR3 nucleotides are TGTGCAGCGGGCGACAGTAATAATTCACCCCTCCACTTT. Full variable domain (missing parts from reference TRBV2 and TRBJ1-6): EPEVTQTPSHQVTQMGQEVILRCVPISNHLYFYWYRQILGQKVEFLVSFYNNEISEKSEIFDDQFSVERPDGSNFTLKIRSTKLEDSAMYFCAAGDSNNSPLHFGNGTRLTVT.